The sequence of this TCR beta chain was determined in a study of blood T cell repertoires in COVID-19. Study background: Both acute and convalescent COVID-19 samples were obtained from the United States, Italy and Spain. Sources were T cells, B-cell-depleted T cells, or PBMCs; the material itself was cDNA or gDNA.

Study processing details: Amplification from reference gene primers served as the basis for estimated nucleated cell counts. This table comes from immunoSEQ multiplex PCR, and its TCRdb copy is limited to in-frame clones, with some not included. V and J calls and clone size are given by that table; D and trimming were obtained from the DNA. The sample gives around 200,000 clones, around four fifths of which show up once; more than 6.5% is in the top ten. This sequence was found in a man aged 35-49 years with active or convalescent COVID-19. Source material: peripheral blood.

The DNA for the CDR3 is TGTGCCAGCAGCTTAAGGGGCCCGGGAGGGATGACAGATACGCAGTATTTT. Its translation is CASSLRGPGGMTDTQYF. This chain joins TRBV11-2 and TRBJ2-3; 8 positions match TRBD2. The junction had 10 bases not matched to a gene; V was cut back by 2 bases and J by 3 bases. This CDR3 has 17 residues. Germline loops: CDR1 SGHAT, CDR2 FQNNGV.